A selection of T cell receptor beta chains follows, all from one sample in a study of technical replicates of blood from several donors. Clones were read by immunoSEQ multiplex PCR, and TCRdb kept only the in-frame ones, dropping some. Of about 73,000 clones in the sample, 90% to 95% were seen once. The material sequenced was PBMCs. These receptor sequences come from a human donor in good health. Some clones in this sample may be carry-over from other donors' samples. Both conserved end residues are part of each CDR3. Fields, in order: clone size, J gene, V gene, CDR3 length, D gene, CDR3 protein, CDR3 DNA. A D gene is named only where the DNA matches it firmly. Part of the rows lack a size; the others show once, few, many or a class for expanded clones.

size: -
J: TRBJ2-1
V: TRBV29-1
length: 12
D: -
CDR3: CSVGVAGYEQFF
DNA: TGCAGCGTTGGGGTCGCGGGTTATGAGCAGTTCTTC

size: -
J: TRBJ2-7
V: TRBV4-2
length: 18
D: -
CDR3: CASSQEDLWGEHHGEQYF
DNA: TGTGCCAGCAGCCAAGAGGACCTATGGGGGGAGCACCACGGCGAGCAGTACTTC

size: -
J: TRBJ2-3
V: TRBV4-2
length: 17
D: TRBD2
CDR3: CASSRRLAGGNTDTQYF
DNA: TGTGCCAGCAGCCGGAGACTAGCGGGGGGCAACACAGATACGCAGTATTTT

size: -
J: TRBJ1-1
V: TRBV12-5
length: 13
D: -
CDR3: CASGHNWGAEAFF
DNA: TGTGCTAGTGGTCATAATTGGGGGGCTGAAGCTTTCTTT

size: -
J: TRBJ2-3
V: TRBV10-3
length: 15
D: TRBD1
CDR3: CAISPGTGVTDTQYF
DNA: TGTGCCATCAGTCCCGGGACAGGGGTCACAGATACGCAGTATTTT

size: -
J: TRBJ2-3
V: TRBV4-1
length: 18
D: TRBD2
CDR3: CASSWTSGPDSLTDTQYF
DNA: TGCGCCAGCAGCTGGACTAGCGGGCCAGATAGTCTCACAGATACGCAGTATTTT

size: few
J: TRBJ1-5
V: TRBV5-4
length: 14
D: -
CDR3: CASSRGQPGAPQHF
DNA: TGTGCCAGCAGCCGCGGACAGCCCGGAGCGCCCCAGCATTTT

size: once
J: TRBJ1-1
V: TRBV30
length: 11
D: -
CDR3: CAWGQNTEAFF
DNA: TGTGCCTGGGGACAGAACACTGAAGCTTTCTTT

size: -
J: TRBJ2-7
V: TRBV10-1
length: 15
D: -
CDR3: CASSTGRTPTYEQYF
DNA: TGCGCCAGTTCAACGGGGAGGACACCTACCTACGAGCAGTACTTC

size: -
J: TRBJ2-2
V: TRBV27
length: 14
D: -
CDR3: CASSLRENTGELFF
DNA: TGTGCCAGCAGTTTACGGGAAAACACCGGGGAGCTGTTTTTT

size: -
J: TRBJ2-5
V: TRBV5-4
length: 14
D: -
CDR3: CASSSETSRKTQYF
DNA: TGTGCCAGCAGCTCCGAGACTAGTAGGAAGACCCAGTACTTC

size: once
J: TRBJ1-1
V: TRBV6-1
length: 12
D: -
CDR3: CASSEQGMMAFF
DNA: TGTGCCAGCAGTGAACAGGGGATGATGGCTTTCTTT

size: -
J: TRBJ2-1
V: TRBV7-9
length: 15
D: TRBD1
CDR3: CASSWWDRGGNEQFF
DNA: TGTGCCAGCAGCTGGTGGGACAGGGGTGGGAATGAGCAGTTCTTC

size: -
J: TRBJ2-3
V: TRBV7-2
length: 14
D: -
CDR3: CASSLWAASDTQYF
DNA: TGTGCCAGCAGCTTATGGGCAGCATCAGATACGCAGTATTTT

size: once
J: TRBJ1-1
V: TRBV10-3
length: 12
D: -
CDR3: CAIRRGEAEAFF
DNA: TGTGCCATCCGCAGGGGCGAGGCTGAAGCTTTCTTT

size: -
J: TRBJ2-3
V: TRBV14
length: 13
D: -
CDR3: CASSRQVGDTQYF
DNA: TGTGCCAGCAGCAGACAGGTCGGAGATACGCAGTATTTT

size: -
J: TRBJ2-7
V: TRBV18
length: 14
D: -
CDR3: CASSPGLILDEQYF
DNA: TGTGCCAGCTCACCGGGCCTGATTCTGGACGAGCAGTACTTC

size: -
J: TRBJ1-2
V: TRBV19
length: 14
D: -
CDR3: CASSIVEGGYGYTF
DNA: TGTGCCAGTAGTATAGTGGAGGGAGGCTATGGCTACACCTTC

size: once
J: TRBJ2-7
V: TRBV21-1
length: 15
D: -
CDR3: CASSKRDRGCIEQYF
DNA: TGTGCCAGCAGCAAAAGGGACAGGGGGTGTATCGAGCAGTACTTC

size: -
J: TRBJ2-7
V: TRBV15
length: 12
D: -
CDR3: CATSRGGGEQYF
DNA: TGTGCCACCAGCAGAGGGGGAGGCGAGCAGTACTTC

size: once
J: TRBJ2-6
V: TRBV14
length: 16
D: -
CDR3: CASSQTPGSGANVLTF
DNA: TGTGCCAGCAGCCAGACCCCGGGATCAGGGGCCAACGTCCTGACTTTC

size: -
J: TRBJ1-2
V: TRBV12-5
length: 15
D: -
CDR3: CASGSPLSTNGGYTF
DNA: TGTGCTAGTGGTTCGCCTCTTTCCACCAACGGGGGCTACACCTTC

size: -
J: TRBJ2-7
V: TRBV11-1
length: 14
D: TRBD2
CDR3: CASSLRAGEVEQYF
DNA: TGTGCCAGCAGCTTACGGGCGGGAGAGGTCGAGCAGTACTTC

size: -
J: TRBJ2-5
V: TRBV5-1
length: 16
D: TRBD1
CDR3: CASSPVGTGGEETQYF
DNA: TGCGCCAGCAGTCCGGTAGGGACAGGGGGAGAAGAGACCCAGTACTTC

size: -
J: TRBJ1-4
V: TRBV2
length: 14
D: -
CDR3: CASSEGGTGEKLFF
DNA: TGTGCCAGCAGTGAGGGGGGGACGGGAGAAAAACTGTTTTTT

size: -
J: TRBJ2-7
V: TRBV7-2
length: 16
D: TRBD2
CDR3: CASSTRTSGGHVEQYF
DNA: TGTGCCAGCAGCACCAGGACTAGCGGGGGTCACGTCGAGCAGTACTTC

size: -
J: TRBJ1-2
V: TRBV30
length: 13
D: TRBD1
CDR3: CAWSADRGYGYTF
DNA: TGTGCCTGGAGCGCCGACAGGGGCTATGGCTACACCTTC

size: -
J: TRBJ2-1
V: TRBV5-6
length: 12
D: TRBD1
CDR3: CASSLVPGGQFF
DNA: TGTGCCAGCAGCTTGGTTCCAGGGGGGCAGTTCTTC